The 9 T cell receptor beta chains presented below share a single source sample, sequenced in a study of Ad26.COV2.S vaccination and SARS-CoV-2 variants. Assay: immunoSEQ multiplex PCR; the TCRdb copy retains only in-frame clones and omits some. The sample has fewer than 500,000 clones, about nine tenths seen once. Treatment: approximately 18 received Ad26.COV2.S at low or high dose, single or two shots; about 5 received placebo; per-sample allocation not given. Sample collection was performed on day 63 after the first vaccine or placebo injection. Sequenced material: peripheral blood, taken in a trial of Ad26.COV2.S vaccine versus placebo. These receptors were collected from a person aged 18 to 59 who received the Ad26.COV2.S COVID-19 vaccine or a placebo.

This rearrangement joins TRBV9 to TRBJ2-3, with 8 positions matching TRBD1. CDR3 length: 13 residues. CDR1 SGDLS and CDR2 YYNGEE come from the germline V gene. J gave up 4 bases and V 6 bases, and 4 bases lay outside the gene matches. CDR3 nucleotides: TGTGCCAGCAATACAGGGGGGCCAGATACGCAGTATTTT. It is translated as CASNTGGPDTQYF.

CDR3 in amino acids: CASSSELSGSFGEQFF. The DNA of the CDR3 is TGTGCCAGCAGCTCAGAACTTAGCGGGTCTTTCGGTGAGCAGTTCTTC. J is TRBJ2-1 and V is TRBV7-9; 7 bases match TRBD2. V lost 4 bases and J lost 9; bases outside the gene matches: 15. CDR3 length equals 16 residues. Germline CDR1 and CDR2: SEHNR and FQNEAQ (reference sequence). The full variable domain, with the rest looked up from reference TRBV7-9 and TRBJ2-1, is DTGVSQNPRHKITKRGQNVTFRCDPISEHNRLYWYRQTLGQGPEFLTYFQNEAQLEKSRLLSDRFSAERPKGSFSTLEIQRTEQGDSAMYLCASSSELSGSFGEQFFGPGTRLTVL.

The chain has TRBV7-8 and TRBJ2-1; D might be TRBD1 (6 bases). Germline values: CDR1 SGHVS, CDR2 FQNEAQ. Trimming cost V 4 bases and J 5 bases, with 21 bases left between them. The CDR3 runs to 17 residues. The CDR3 region has the DNA TGTGCCAGCAGCTCCACCCGGGACACCACGCAAAACAATGAGCAGTTCTTC. Its protein product is CASSSTRDTTQNNEQFF.

The chain is built from TRBV9 and TRBJ2-7; TRBD1 or TRBD2 may be the D gene (5 bases each). This CDR3 contains 12 residues. Trimming cost V 3 bases and J 7 bases, with 11 bases left between them. Germline assignment: CDR1 SGDLS and CDR2 YYNGEE. For the CDR3, the DNA is TGTGCCAGCAGCGCCGGGGCCCCTGAGCAGTACTTC. This translates into CASSAGAPEQYF. Drawing the rest from reference TRBV9 and TRBJ2-7, the complete variable domain is DSGVTQTPKHLITATGQRVTLRCSPRSGDLSVYWYQQSLDQGLQFLIQYYNGEERAKGNILERFSAQQFPDLHSELNLSSLELGDSALYFCASSAGAPEQYFGPGTRLTVT.

The chain recombines TRBV5-4 with TRBJ2-3; D perhaps matches TRBD2 (5 bases). V lost 2 bases and J lost 0, with 10 bases in between. CDR3 length equals 15 residues. CDR1 SGHNT and CDR2 YYREEE come from the germline V gene (reference sequence). CDR3 in DNA: TGTGCCAGCAGCTTCTCAGCGGTGAGCACAGATACGCAGTATTTT. Its protein product is CASSFSAVSTDTQYF.

The chain combines TRBV7-9 with TRBJ2-5, with 9 bases aligning to TRBD2. The CDR3 is 16 amino acids. V dropped 2 bases and J dropped 5; count of bases not matched to a gene: 9. Germline V gene data show CDR1 as SEHNR and CDR2 as FQNEAQ (reference sequence). The CDR3 DNA follows: TGTGCCAGCAGCTTATCCCGCGGGAGGGATGATGAGACCCAGTACTTC. Translation gives CASSLSRGRDDETQYF.

The chain couples TRBV4-1 to TRBJ1-4; no clear D gene. Germline assignment: CDR1 MGHRA and CDR2 YSYEKL. The CDR3 is 13 residues long. Trimming pared 1 base from V and 7 bases from J, leaving 7 bases between. The CDR3 DNA reads TGCGCCAGCAGCCAAGTAGTTTCTGAAAAACTGTTTTTT. This gives the protein CASSQVVSEKLFF.

This chain connects TRBV7-6 to TRBJ2-7; the match to TRBD1 covers 9 bases. Germline values: CDR1 SGHVS, CDR2 FNYEAQ. This CDR3 contains 15 residues. J gave up 6 bases and V 6 bases, and 12 bases lay outside the gene matches. CDR3 loop: CASSDAGTGNSEQYF. For the CDR3, the DNA is TGTGCCAGCAGTGACGCCGGGACAGGGAACTCCGAGCAGTACTTC.

In the case of this clone: An end of the junction differs from the germline gene, which may be a read error. The J gene is TRBJ2-5, the V gene TRBV7-7; 13 positions agree with TRBD2. Per germline, CDR1 SSHAT and CDR2 FNYEAQ (reference sequence). The CDR3 consists of 16 residues. The CDR3 nucleotides are TGTGCTAGCAGCTTAGGGGGACTAGCGGGACAAGAGACCCAGTACTTC. It codes for CASSLGGLAGQETQYF.